The 32 T cell receptor beta chains below come from one sample, sequenced in a study of blood T cell repertoires in COVID-19. TCRdb's table, derived via immunoSEQ multiplex PCR, lists solely in-frame clones and lacks some. Here the sample spans some 200,000 clones, roughly 82% being singletons. The source material was peripheral blood. Receptors were obtained from a man in his fifties with active or convalescent COVID-19.

J is TRBJ2-1 and V is TRBV6-2 or TRBV6-3; 7 bases fit TRBD2. Germline-derived CDR1 and CDR2 are MNHEY and SVGEGT. Trimming removed 0 bases from V and 15 bases from J; junction bases left unmatched: 11. The CDR3 consists of 14 residues. The CDR3 reads CASSYSGGGPEGFF. CDR3 sequence (DNA): TGTGCCAGCAGTTACTCGGGGGGGGGACCCGAAGGGTTCTTC.

The chain's CDR3 is CASSNMNTGELFF. CDR3 DNA: TGTGCCAGCAGCAATATGAACACCGGGGAGCTGTTTTTT. The chain recombines TRBV5-6 with TRBJ2-2, with D hard to call. The germline V and J ends were trimmed by 4 bases and 1 base, with 5 bases remaining between them. The length of the CDR3 is 13 residues. Germline V gene sequence: CDR1 SGHDT, CDR2 YYEEEE. The complete variable domain, with remaining parts taken from reference TRBV5-6 and TRBJ2-2, reads DAGVTQSPTHLIKTRGQQVTLRCSPKSGHDTVSWYQQALGQGPQFIFQYYEEEERQRGNFPDRFSGHQFPNYSSELNVNALLLGDSALYLCASSNMNTGELFFGEGSRLTVL.

The rearrangement uses TRBV5-4 and TRBJ2-1; 10 nucleotides line up with TRBD2. Per the germline V gene, CDR1 is SGHNT and CDR2 is YYREEE (reference sequence). This CDR3 is 16 amino acids long. Germline trimming cut 4 bases from V and 5 bases from J; bases unmatched to any gene: 9. The CDR3 here is CASSATLAGAHNEQFF. CDR3 nucleotides: TGTGCCAGCAGCGCAACCCTAGCGGGAGCGCACAATGAGCAGTTCTTC.

This clone has only a few counts. This rearrangement joins TRBV7-3 to TRBJ2-2; the D is unclear. Germline V gene sequence: CDR1 SGHTA, CDR2 FQGTGA. This CDR3 contains 14 residues. The germline V and J ends were trimmed by 2 bases and 5 bases, with 9 bases remaining between them. CDR3 bases: TGTGCCAGCAGCTTAGGTCCGGAGACCGGGGAGCTGTTTTTT. It encodes CASSLGPETGELFF.

In this sample, this clone turned up once. The J gene is TRBJ2-3, the V gene TRBV28, with 13 bases fitting TRBD2. Germline lookup yields CDR1 MDHEN and CDR2 SYDVKM. J lost 4 bases, V lost 5 bases, and 9 bases had no gene match. The CDR3 runs to 17 residues. CDR3: CASSPWTSGSISDTQYF. The CDR3, as DNA: TGTGCCAGCAGTCCCTGGACTAGCGGGAGTATATCAGATACGCAGTATTTT.

The genes are TRBV21-1 and TRBJ2-2; the table's D call, TRBD2, was not checked against the DNA. TRBV21-1 is termed a pseudogene. The CDR3 length is 18 residues. The CDR3 coding sequence is TGTGCCAGCAGCACAAGAGCACCGACTACAGAGAACACCGGGGAGCTGTTTTTT. It codes for CASSTRAPTTENTGELFF.

This clone was picked up a small number of times. This rearrangement joins TRBV5-1 to TRBJ2-1; 9 bases match TRBD2. CDR1 and CDR2 (germline): SGHRS, YFSETQ. V dropped 4 bases and J dropped 6; count of bases not matched to a gene: 8. The CDR3 sequence is 15 residues long. Here the CDR3 DNA reads TGCGCCAGCAGCGACTCCGGGACTAGCTTCAATGAGCAGTTCTTC. As protein: CASSDSGTSFNEQFF. Supplemented by reference TRBV5-1 and TRBJ2-1, the full variable domain reads KAGVTQTPRYLIKTRGQQVTLSCSPISGHRSVSWYQQTPGQGLQFLFEYFSETQRNKGNFPGRFSGRQFSNSRSEMNVSTLELGDSALYLCASSDSGTSFNEQFFGPGTRLTVL.

This chain connects TRBV15 to TRBJ2-1; D remains unclear. CDR1 LNHNV and CDR2 YYDKDF come from the germline V gene (reference sequence). V gave up 6 bases and J gave up 0 bases, with 9 bases separating them. This CDR3 is 14 amino acids long. The chain's CDR3 is CATRPQSSYNEQFF. DNA of the CDR3: TGTGCCACCAGGCCACAGAGCTCCTACAATGAGCAGTTCTTC.

CDR3 nucleotide sequence: TGTGCCAGCAGCTTAGGACTAGCGGGCTACAATGAGCAGTTCTTC. It specifies CASSLGLAGYNEQFF. The chain is built from TRBV7-2 and TRBJ2-1; the match to TRBD2 covers 10 bases. Trimming cost V 1 base and J 3 bases; bases outside gene matches: 0. The germline CDR1 and CDR2 sequences are SGHTA and FQGNSA. The CDR3 is made up of 15 amino acids.

This chain connects TRBV19 to TRBJ2-1, with 12 bases aligning to TRBD2. This CDR3 contains 16 residues. Germline lookup yields CDR1 LNHDA and CDR2 SQIVND (reference sequence). V lost 3 bases and J lost 9; bases outside the gene matches: 9. The CDR3, as DNA: TGTGCCAGTAGTATCTCTAGCGGGGGGGCGATCGTTGAGCAGTTCTTC. Its translation: CASSISSGGAIVEQFF. Full variable domain (missing parts from reference TRBV19 and TRBJ2-1): DGGITQSPKYLFRKEGQNVTLSCEQNLNHDAMYWYRQDPGQGLRLIYYSQIVNDFQKGDIAEGYSVSREKKESFPLTVTSAQKNPTAFYLCASSISSGGAIVEQFFGPGTRLTVL.

V gene TRBV9 combines with J gene TRBJ2-1, with D perhaps TRBD2 (5 bases). The CDR3 sequence is 14 residues long. Germline-derived CDR1 and CDR2 are SGDLS and YYNGEE. Trimming stripped 4 bases from V and 7 bases from J, with 15 bases between. Written as DNA, the CDR3 is TGTGCCAGCAGCCCCAGAGGAGGTAGGAATGAGCAGTTCTTC. Translating gives CASSPRGGRNEQFF.

This clone was detected only once. This sequence joins TRBV9 and TRBJ1-6; the D gene is possibly TRBD1 (5 bases). Looked up from germline, CDR1 is SGDLS and CDR2 is YYNGEE. The CDR3 is 16 residues long. Trimming removed 4 bases at V and 8 bases at J, with 19 bases between. The CDR3: CASSILPGQGDSPLHF. For the CDR3, the DNA is TGTGCCAGCAGCATTTTACCGGGTCAAGGGGATTCACCCCTCCACTTT.

V and J are TRBV10-3 and TRBJ2-1, with 10 bases identical to TRBD2. CDR1 and CDR2 from the germline V gene are ENHRY and SYGVKD. V lost 10 bases, J lost 0 bases, and 9 bases stayed unmatched. This CDR3 has 16 amino acids. CDR3 DNA: TGTGCCACCGCGGGACCTAGCGGGAGCTCCTACAATGAGCAGTTCTTC. This encodes CATAGPSGSSYNEQFF.

In this sample, this clone turned up a few times. V gene TRBV9 combines with J gene TRBJ2-1, with D unresolved. CDR1 SGDLS and CDR2 YYNGEE come from the germline V gene. The CDR3 sequence is 14 residues long. Between the trimmed V and J ends, which lost 0 bases and 5 bases, there was a span of 9 bases. The CDR3 protein is CASSVEQAHNEQFF. In nucleotides, the CDR3 is TGTGCCAGCAGCGTAGAGCAGGCTCACAATGAGCAGTTCTTC.

The rearrangement links TRBV28 to TRBJ1-4, with D perhaps TRBD1 (5 bases). Germline assignment: CDR1 MDHEN and CDR2 SYDVKM. V shed 3 bases and J shed 3 bases, with 11 bases lying between them. CDR3 length: 15 amino acids. The CDR3 loop reads CASSFQGLANEKLFF. The CDR3, as DNA: TGTGCCAGCAGTTTCCAGGGACTGGCTAATGAAAAACTGTTTTTT. Filled out from reference TRBV28 and TRBJ1-4, the complete variable domain reads DVKVTQSSRYLVKRTGEKVFLECVQDMDHENMFWYRQDPGLGLRLIYFSYDVKMKEKGDIPEGYSVSREKKERFSLILESASTNQTSMYLCASSFQGLANEKLFFGSGTQLSVL.

The chain joins TRBV27 to TRBJ2-7; tentative D call: TRBD2 (7 bases). The germline gives CDR1 MNHEY, CDR2 SMNVEV (reference sequence). The CDR3 covers 13 residues. The V gene lost 6 bases and the J gene lost 2 bases, with 11 bases spanning the gap. CDR3 in DNA: TGTGCCAGCAGGGGAGGGGGACCCTACGAGCAGTACTTC. It specifies CASRGGGPYEQYF.

The gene calls are TRBV4-3 and TRBJ2-7; 7 bases agree with TRBD1. Trimming removed 4 bases from V and 0 bases from J; junction bases left unmatched: 3. The CDR3 runs to 14 residues. Per germline, CDR1 LGHNA and CDR2 YSLEER. The CDR3 nucleotides read TGCGCCAGCAGCCCGGACAGGAGCTCCTACGAGCAGTACTTC. Translated, it gives CASSPDRSSYEQYF.

The genes are TRBV3-1 (or the pseudogene TRBV3-2) and TRBJ1-2, with D perhaps matching TRBD1 (5 bases). This CDR3 comprises 15 residues. The ends were cut back, 0 bases at V and 7 bases at J, with 15 bases in the middle. CDR1 is LGHDT and CDR2 is YNNKEL in the germline V gene (reference sequence). CDR3 loop: CASSQDWSGRGGYTF. CDR3 nucleotide sequence: TGTGCCAGCAGCCAAGATTGGTCAGGGCGTGGTGGCTACACCTTC.

The gene calls are TRBV11-2 and TRBJ1-3; TRBD1 is a possible D gene (5 bases). Per the germline V gene, CDR1 is SGHAT and CDR2 is FQNNGV. The CDR3 spans 15 residues. The V and J ends lost 2 bases and 8 bases respectively, with 16 bases between them. The CDR3 reads CASSLNQGAGDTIYF. Here the CDR3 DNA reads TGTGCCAGCAGCTTAAACCAGGGAGCGGGAGACACCATATATTTT.

The V call is TRBV7-8, the J call TRBJ2-2; 12 bases are shared with TRBD1. Germline CDR1 SGHVS, CDR2 FQNEAQ. The CDR3 loop spans 15 amino acids. Unmatched junction bases numbered 7, after V lost 5 bases and J lost 9 bases. CDR3 protein: CASSHRDRGRRELFF. The CDR3 nucleotides are TGTGCCAGCAGCCACCGGGACAGGGGGCGCAGGGAGCTGTTTTTT.

The chain joins TRBV9 to TRBJ2-3; 15 bases fit TRBD2. J gave up 4 bases and V 3 bases, and 6 bases lay outside the gene matches. The CDR3 loop spans 17 amino acids. From germline, CDR1 is SGDLS and CDR2 YYNGEE. Here the CDR3 reads CASSAGTSGGRADTQYF. The CDR3 region has the DNA TGTGCCAGCAGCGCCGGGACTAGCGGGGGGCGTGCAGATACGCAGTATTTT.

This chain uses TRBV7-9 with TRBJ2-3; TRBD2 agrees at 7 bases. V shed 7 bases, J shed 0 bases, and the junction held 10 bases outside the gene matches. Looked up from germline, CDR1 is SEHNR and CDR2 is FQNEAQ (reference sequence). The CDR3 consists of 16 residues. The CDR3 DNA is TGTGCCAGCATCCGGGGAGGGAGTGCTAGCACAGATACGCAGTATTTT. This codes for CASIRGGSASTDTQYF.

CDR3 DNA: TGTGCCAGCAGCTTGGTATCCTACAATGAGCAGTTCTTC. The encoded protein is CASSLVSYNEQFF. The chain couples TRBV5-4 to TRBJ2-1, with no clear D. From germline, CDR1 is SGHNT and CDR2 YYREEE (reference sequence). The CDR3 covers 13 residues. Trimming shortened V by 0 bases and J by 1 base, and 2 bases separated the two germline ends.

CDR3 loop: CASSAGVTYNEQFF. CDR3 in DNA: TGCGCCAGCTCGGCGGGAGTTACCTACAATGAGCAGTTCTTC. V is TRBV4-3 and J is TRBJ2-1, with 7 bases identical to TRBD2. The CDR3 is 14 residues long. In germline, CDR1 is LGHNA, CDR2 YSLEER. After removal of 8 bases from V and 2 bases from J, the junction contained 6 bases not matched to a gene.

The genes are TRBV18 and TRBJ2-1, with 7 nucleotides matching TRBD2. Germline CDR1 reads KGHSH; CDR2 reads LQKENI. This CDR3 comprises 16 residues. V gave up 1 base and J gave up 0 bases; unmatched junction bases: 3. In nucleotides, the CDR3 is TGTGCCAGCTCACCACGGGGCGGGAGCTCCTACAATGAGCAGTTCTTC. Encoded protein: CASSPRGGSSYNEQFF.

This clone occurred a few times. The chain links TRBV7-6 to TRBJ2-1, with 8 bases that match TRBD1. Germline trimming cut 1 base from V and 7 bases from J; bases unmatched to any gene: 3. Germline values: CDR1 SGHVS, CDR2 FNYEAQ. The CDR3 covers 14 residues. CDR3 bases: TGTGCCAGCAGCTTAGTAAGACAGGGGAATGAGCAGTTCTTC. Translated: CASSLVRQGNEQFF. The whole variable domain, remainder taken from reference TRBV7-6 and TRBJ2-1, is GAGVSQSPRYKVTKRGQDVALRCDPISGHVSLYWYRQALGQGPEFLTYFNYEAQQDKSGLPNDRFSAERPEGSISTLTIQRTEQRDSAMYRCASSLVRQGNEQFFGPGTRLTVL.

This chain uses TRBV19 with TRBJ1-2; possibly TRBD1 for D (5 bases). The V end lost 3 bases, the J end lost 6 bases, and 11 bases lay between the germline ends. Germline CDR1 reads LNHDA; CDR2 reads SQIVND (reference sequence). The CDR3 spans 13 residues. The CDR3 sequence: CASSMHRSDGYTF. The CDR3 region has the DNA TGTGCCAGTAGTATGCACAGGTCCGATGGCTACACCTTC.

To note about this clone: A junction end diverges from the germline sequence, so it may reflect a read error. The chain uses TRBV6-5 and TRBJ1-2, with D tentatively TRBD1 (5 bases). This CDR3 has 13 amino acids. Germline lookup yields CDR1 MNHEY and CDR2 SVGAGI. The CDR3: CASSYPGGTLTLF. The CDR3 DNA sequence: TGTGCCAGCAGTTACCCCGGGGGGACGCTGACCCTCTTC.

The chain couples TRBV6-5 to TRBJ2-7; 7 positions agree with TRBD1. After removal of 6 bases from V and 5 bases from J, the junction contained 10 bases not matched to a gene. Germline lookup yields CDR1 MNHEY and CDR2 SVGAGI. The CDR3 runs 14 residues. The CDR3 loop reads CASSRTGLPNEQYF. The CDR3 bases are TGTGCCAGCAGCCGGACAGGCCTCCCAAACGAGCAGTACTTC.

The gene calls are TRBV24-1 and TRBJ2-3, with D maybe TRBD2 (6 bases). CDR3 length: 17 residues. The germline V gene encodes CDR1 KGHDR and CDR2 SFDVKD. Trimming cost V 3 bases and J 4 bases, with 19 bases left between them. The chain's CDR3 is CATSDPGRVGGPDTQYF. As DNA, the CDR3 is TGTGCCACCAGTGATCCCGGGAGAGTCGGGGGTCCAGATACGCAGTATTTT.

The chain is built from TRBV13 and TRBJ1-2, with no clear D. V shed 4 bases and J shed 4 bases, with 10 bases lying between them. The CDR3 extends over 13 amino acids. The germline gives CDR1 PRHDT, CDR2 FYEKMQ (reference sequence). This CDR3 is CASSWSALYGYTF. In DNA, the CDR3 is TGTGCCAGCAGCTGGTCCGCGCTCTATGGCTACACCTTC.

V is TRBV3-1 (or the pseudogene TRBV3-2) and J is TRBJ1-2; D unclear. CDR3 size: 13 residues. Per the germline V gene, CDR1 is LGHDT and CDR2 is YNNKEL (reference sequence). V was clipped by 0 bases and J by 4 bases, with 6 bases between them. Written as DNA, the CDR3 is TGTGCCAGCAGCCAAGAGAACAGCTATGGCTACACCTTC. Amino acids: CASSQENSYGYTF.